This T cell receptor beta chain derives from a study of beta chain features in type 1 diabetes. Study-wide points: TCRB CDR3s were moderately but significantly shorter in Type 1 diabetes patients in all four CD4+ subsets. The study found fewer insertions and more deletions at VDJ junctions in type 1 diabetes patients.

There was one heparinised blood draw per donor, averaging about 110 mL. It was via CD45RO/CCR7/CD25/CD127/CD95/CD27 that CD4+ naive, central memory, regulatory and stem cell-like memory cells were sorted. Concerning this clone: Its target is not known.

Germline values: CDR1 MGHRA, CDR2 YSYEKL. Unmatched junction bases numbered 5, after V lost 1 base and J lost 1 base. CDR3 size: 16 residues. The whole isolated RNA underwent reverse transcription, so sequencing captured expressed TCRB transcripts. The data were produced by immunoSEQ multiplex PCR, yet TCRdb's version contains in-frame clones alone and is incomplete. The table lists 250,000 to 300,000 clones, around 15% of them singletons. The clonotype was recovered from a man aged 30 to 39 with type 1 diabetes. Sequencing input: naive CD4+ T cells from blood. This chain uses TRBV4-1 with TRBJ2-3, with 7 bases identical to TRBD2. The CDR3 here is CASSQAGGSGTDTQYF. The CDR3 DNA sequence: TGCGCCAGCAGCCAAGCTGGCGGGAGTGGCACAGATACGCAGTATTTT.